These 21 T cell receptor beta chains originate from one sample sequenced in a study of vaccination and CD4 T cells after COVID-19. The treatment was: approximately nine-day PBMC culture with coronavirus spike peptide pools or control peptides (ViraFEST assay). Sequencing of the DNA from cultured CD4+ T cells was carried out with the Oncomine TCR Beta short-read assay. Using its own MiXCR run on the PCR reads, TCRdb lists one record per CDR3 protein. The table lists about 9,100 distinct CDR3 sequences, under 80% of them singletons. The antigens these receptors bind are not known. Material: CD4+ T cells from blood, cultured in vitro. The origin of the receptors is a human donor who had recovered from COVID-19.

This chain connects TRBV15 to TRBJ2-7, with TRBD1 matching 11 bases. Germline values: CDR1 LNHNV, CDR2 YYDKDF (reference sequence). The CDR3 spans 14 residues. The J segment lost 1 base and the V segment lost 5 bases, leaving 1 base of the junction unmatched. The CDR3 spells CATSGTGGSYEQYF. The CDR3, as DNA: TGTGCCACCAGCGGGACAGGGGGATCCTACGAGCAGTACTTC.

V usage is TRBV6-7 and J usage is TRBJ1-6; D is unclear. TRBV6-7 has ORF status, its function being uncertain. Trimming removed 2 bases from V and 9 bases from J, with 8 bases in between. The CDR3 is made up of 13 amino acids. The CDR3 coding sequence is TGTGCCAGCAGTTACGCCCCTAGTTCACCCCTCCACTTT. Protein product: CASSYAPSSPLHF.

This chain uses TRBV5-6 with TRBJ1-1; D is uncertain. This CDR3 contains 12 residues. Trimming pared 0 bases from V and 5 bases from J, leaving 5 bases between. In germline, CDR1 is SGHDT, CDR2 YYEEEE. The CDR3 spells CASSLARTEAFF. The DNA for the CDR3 is TGTGCCAGCAGCTTGGCGAGGACTGAAGCTTTCTTT.

A few counts support this clonotype. J is TRBJ1-5 and V is TRBV20-1; 7 bases fit TRBD1. This CDR3 is 13 amino acids long. In germline, CDR1 is DFQATT, CDR2 SNEGSKA (reference sequence). V shed 6 bases and J 6 bases; nucleotides not matched to a gene: 8. The chain's CDR3 is CSATGGGSQPQHF. The DNA for the CDR3 is TGCAGTGCCACCGGAGGGGGCTCTCAGCCCCAGCATTTT.

This clonotype was seen a handful of times. The chain links TRBV7-9 to TRBJ1-6; TRBD1 matches at 8 bases. The V gene end was trimmed by 2 bases and the J gene end by 7 bases; junction bases not matched to a gene: 4. The germline CDR1 and CDR2 sequences are SEHNR and FQNEAQ (reference sequence). This CDR3 comprises 15 residues. The CDR3 DNA reads as TGTGCCAGCAGCTTATCGGGACAGGAGAATTCACCCCTCCACTTT. Translated, it gives CASSLSGQENSPLHF.

This chain joins TRBV20-1 and TRBJ1-1; D uncertain. The CDR3 length is 12 residues. Per the germline V gene, CDR1 is DFQATT and CDR2 is SNEGSKA (reference sequence). V was trimmed by 2 bases and J by 1 base, leaving 5 bases between them. CDR3 region: CSARKRNTEAFF. As DNA, the CDR3 is TGCAGTGCTAGAAAGCGGAACACTGAAGCTTTCTTT.

The chain links TRBV4-3 to TRBJ2-3; no reliable D call. This CDR3 has 14 residues. V was pared by 1 base and J by 2 bases, with 7 bases between. Germline V CDR1 and CDR2: LGHNA, YSLEER. CDR3 coding DNA: TGCGCCAGCAGCCAAGGGACGGTCACAGATACGCAGTATTTT. Amino acids: CASSQGTVTDTQYF.

This clonotype has a single count. J is TRBJ2-5 and V is TRBV5-1; TRBD2 agrees at 13 bases. The CDR3 has 15 residues. In germline, CDR1 is SGHRS, CDR2 YFSETQ. V lost 0 bases and J lost 5; bases outside the gene matches: 1. CDR3: CASSLVLAGGETQYF. CDR3 bases: TGCGCCAGCAGCTTGGTACTAGCGGGGGGGGAGACCCAGTACTTC. The full variable domain, with the rest looked up from reference TRBV5-1 and TRBJ2-5, is KAGVTQTPRYLIKTRGQQVTLSCSPISGHRSVSWYQQTPGQGLQFLFEYFSETQRNKGNFPGRFSGRQFSNSRSEMNVSTLELGDSALYLCASSLVLAGGETQYFGPGTRLLVL.

The chain is built from TRBV30 and TRBJ1-5; 7 positions match TRBD1. With V trimmed by 2 bases and J by 7 bases, 8 bases remained unmatched. The CDR3 has 14 residues. Germline loops: CDR1 GTSNPN, CDR2 SVGIG (reference sequence). The CDR3 coding sequence is TGTGCCTGGAGTTACGACAGGGTTAGCCAGCCCCAGCATTTT. As protein: CAWSYDRVSQPQHF.

This CDR3 reads CASSFQGEAEAFF. CDR3 in DNA: TGTGCCAGCAGCTTTCAGGGGGAGGCTGAAGCTTTCTTT. The chain uses TRBV11-3 and TRBJ1-1; the match to TRBD1 covers 7 bases. CDR3 length equals 13 residues. With 3 bases clipped from V and 6 bases from J, the junction kept 4 bases outside the gene matches. Germline-derived CDR1 and CDR2 are SGHNT and YENEEA.

The chain links TRBV6-1 to TRBJ1-5, with D uncertain. CDR1 MNHNS and CDR2 SASEGT come from the germline V gene. Trimming removed 8 bases at V and 1 base at J, with 15 bases between. The length of the CDR3 is 15 residues. The chain's CDR3 is CASGPPPGSNQPQHF. The CDR3 region has the DNA TGTGCCAGCGGACCCCCCCCGGGAAGCAATCAGCCCCAGCATTTT.

This chain connects TRBV20-1 to TRBJ1-2, with D perhaps matching TRBD1 (6 bases). Germline values: CDR1 DFQATT, CDR2 SNEGSKA (reference sequence). Trimming stripped 5 bases from V and 8 bases from J, with 21 bases between. The CDR3 is 14 residues long. The CDR3 region has the DNA TGCAGTGCTCTGAGACAGGACCAAGGGTACGGCTACACCTTC. It yields the protein CSALRQDQGYGYTF.

J is TRBJ2-7 and V is TRBV7-2; 8 nucleotides agree with TRBD1. Trimming took 5 bases from V and 4 from J; bases not matched to a gene: 7. The CDR3 is 14 residues long. Per germline, CDR1 SGHTA and CDR2 FQGNSA. The CDR3 nucleotides read TGTGCCAGCAGCCAACAGGGGGTGGTGTACGAGCAGTACTTC. Protein sequence: CASSQQGVVYEQYF. The whole variable domain, remainder taken from reference TRBV7-2 and TRBJ2-7, is GAGVSQSPSNKVTEKGKDVELRCDPISGHTALYWYRQSLGQGLEFLIYFQGNSAPDKSGLPSDRFSAERTGGSVSTLTIQRTQQEDSAVYLCASSQQGVVYEQYFGPGTRLTVT.

The chain joins TRBV7-2 to TRBJ1-1, with D possibly matching TRBD1 (5 bases). Germline V gene lookup returns CDR1 SGHTA and CDR2 FQGNSA. The CDR3 runs to 17 residues. The V gene lost 3 bases and the J gene lost 1 base, with 18 bases spanning the gap. This CDR3 is CASSFGYPGLRNTEAFF. The CDR3 nucleotides read TGTGCCAGCAGCTTCGGATACCCGGGACTCAGGAACACTGAAGCTTTCTTT.

CDR3 bases: TGTGCCAGCAGCGTAGGGACTAGCGGGTCCCAAGAGACCCAGTACTTC. It yields the protein CASSVGTSGSQETQYF. V is TRBV9 and J is TRBJ2-5, with 11 bases fitting TRBD2. The CDR3 runs 16 residues. Trimming at V came to 0 bases and at J to 1 base, leaving 2 bases not matched to a gene. Looked up from germline, CDR1 is SGDLS and CDR2 is YYNGEE.

The V and J genes are TRBV12-3 or TRBV12-4 and TRBJ1-2, with D possibly matching TRBD1 (6 bases). The CDR3 length is 14 residues. Trimming took off 3 bases at V and 5 bases at J, with 13 bases between the two ends. The CDR3, as DNA: TGTGCCAGCAGTTTCGGCAGGGGACAATATGGCTACACCTTC. It specifies CASSFGRGQYGYTF.

The chain has TRBV20-1 and TRBJ2-3; 8 nucleotides line up with TRBD2. V dropped 0 bases and J dropped 2; count of bases not matched to a gene: 1. The germline V gene encodes CDR1 DFQATT and CDR2 SNEGSKA (reference sequence). The length of the CDR3 is 14 residues. In nucleotides, the CDR3 is TGCAGTGCTAGAGAGCGGGGGGCCACAGATACGCAGTATTTT. Residues: CSARERGATDTQYF.

The chain links TRBV5-6 to TRBJ1-1, with D possibly being TRBD1 (5 bases). Trimming took off 0 bases at V and 8 bases at J, with 8 bases between the two ends. This CDR3 is built from 12 residues. Germline-derived CDR1 and CDR2 are SGHDT and YYEEEE. CDR3 coding DNA: TGTGCCAGCAGCTTGGGGGGCTGGGAAGCTTTCTTT. It codes for CASSLGGWEAFF. Combining the CDR3 with reference TRBV5-6 and TRBJ1-1 gives the whole variable domain DAGVTQSPTHLIKTRGQQVTLRCSPKSGHDTVSWYQQALGQGPQFIFQYYEEEERQRGNFPDRFSGHQFPNYSSELNVNALLLGDSALYLCASSLGGWEAFFGQGTRLTVV.

CDR3 DNA sequence: TGTGCCAGCAGTCAGAACTGGGCTAACATTCAGTACTTC. Amino acids: CASSQNWANIQYF. V and J are TRBV27 and TRBJ2-4; the D is unclear. Trimming stripped 5 bases from V and 7 bases from J, with 12 bases between. The CDR3 has 13 amino acids. Germline loops: CDR1 MNHEY, CDR2 SMNVEV (reference sequence).

The chain joins TRBV21-1 to TRBJ1-2. TRBV21-1 is a known pseudogene. CDR3 size: 13 residues. The CDR3 region has the DNA TGTGCCAGCACCATACAGACTAACTATGGCTACACCTTC. It encodes CASTIQTNYGYTF.

The CDR3 reads CASSYSVFPKPGATIQETQYF. In DNA form, the CDR3 reads TGTGCCAGCAGTTACTCGGTGTTCCCTAAACCAGGCGCCACAATTCAAGAGACCCAGTACTTC. The chain uses TRBV6-5 and TRBJ2-5; no definite D call. Trimming removed 0 bases from V and 2 bases from J, with 28 bases in between. CDR3 length: 21 residues. The V gene's germline CDR1 is MNHEY and CDR2 SVGAGI.